These T cell receptor beta chains were read from a single sample in a study of blood T cell repertoires in COVID-19. Generated by immunoSEQ multiplex PCR, the TCRdb table keeps only in-frame clones and is missing some. The sample records around 180,000 clones, roughly 89% being singletons. Sequenced: PBMCs or T cells enriched from blood (not recorded which). These receptors were collected from a woman aged 40 to 50 with acute COVID-19. The CDR3 runs from the conserved cysteine through the conserved F or W. Each record gives: V gene, D gene, J gene, clone size, CDR3 protein, CDR3 DNA. The D gene is left open where the match is weak. The size of a clone is reported for some rows only, either as once, few or many, or as a class for expanded clones.

V: TRBV20-1
D: TRBD1
J: TRBJ2-7
size: NA
CDR3: CSASLTGGSYEQYF
DNA: TGCAGTGCTAGTCTGACAGGGGGCTCCTACGAGCAGTACTTC

V: TRBV27
D: NA
J: TRBJ2-7
size: NA
CDR3: CASSLSRAGEQYF
DNA: TGTGCCAGCAGTTTATCGAGGGCGGGCGAGCAGTACTTC

V: TRBV2
D: TRBD2
J: TRBJ2-1
size: NA
CDR3: CASSDPTSGGGRSYNEQFF
DNA: TGTGCCAGCAGTGACCCGACTAGCGGGGGGGGGCGCTCCTACAATGAGCAGTTCTTC

V: TRBV7-9
D: TRBD2
J: TRBJ2-7
size: many
CDR3: CASSLVSGRYFYEQYF
DNA: TGTGCCAGCAGCTTAGTCAGCGGGAGGTATTTCTACGAGCAGTACTTC

V: TRBV12-3/TRBV12-4
D: TRBD2
J: TRBJ2-5
size: NA
CDR3: CASKGTTETQYF
DNA: TGTGCCAGCAAAGGGACTACAGAGACCCAGTACTTC

V: TRBV2
D: TRBD1
J: TRBJ1-4
size: once
CDR3: CASSGTGAVNEKLFF
DNA: TGTGCCAGCAGCGGGACAGGGGCCGTTAATGAAAAACTGTTTTTT

V: TRBV12-5
D: NA
J: TRBJ2-2
size: NA
CDR3: CASARTTGELFF
DNA: TGTGCTAGTGCACGAACAACCGGGGAGCTGTTTTTT

V: TRBV5-1
D: NA
J: TRBJ2-3
size: NA
CDR3: CASSLSSSGRLGTQYF
DNA: TGCGCCAGCAGCTTGAGTTCCAGCGGTCGGTTGGGTACGCAGTATTTT

V: TRBV19
D: TRBD1
J: TRBJ1-6
size: NA
CDR3: CASSIDQGARSPLHF
DNA: TGTGCCAGTAGTATAGACCAGGGGGCTCGTTCACCCCTCCACTTT

V: TRBV27
D: NA
J: TRBJ1-2
size: NA
CDR3: CASSPGNYGYTF
DNA: TGTGCCAGCAGCCCGGGGAACTATGGCTACACCTTC

V: TRBV10-2
D: TRBD2
J: TRBJ2-5
size: NA
CDR3: CASSQRGGRETQYF
DNA: TGCGCCAGCAGCCAGCGGGGGGGCAGGGAGACCCAGTACTTC

V: TRBV10-2
D: TRBD1
J: TRBJ1-5
size: once
CDR3: CASRDSDFSNQPQHF
DNA: TGCGCCAGCCGGGACAGCGACTTCAGCAATCAGCCCCAGCATTTT

V: TRBV11-2
D: TRBD2
J: TRBJ2-7
size: NA
CDR3: CASSWWTSGRAYEQYF
DNA: TGTGCCAGCAGCTGGTGGACTAGCGGGAGGGCCTACGAGCAGTACTTC

V: TRBV18
D: TRBD2
J: TRBJ2-2
size: NA
CDR3: CASSSGTTMRTGELFF
DNA: TGTGCCAGCTCTTCCGGGACTACCATGAGGACCGGGGAGCTGTTTTTT

V: TRBV29-1
D: TRBD1
J: TRBJ1-4
size: NA
CDR3: CSVPDRDYNEKLFF
DNA: TGCAGCGTTCCGGACAGGGATTATAATGAAAAACTGTTTTTT

V: TRBV13
D: NA
J: TRBJ2-4
size: NA
CDR3: CASSQGPSRRAKNIQYF
DNA: TGTGCCAGCAGCCAGGGGCCCTCCCGGCGGGCCAAAAACATTCAGTACTTC